This T cell receptor (beta chain) appears in the sequencing data of a study of cytomegalovirus exposure and HLA in healthy donors. The primer mix had 60 Vbeta and 13 Jbeta primers. TCRdb's copy holds only in-frame clones and misses some; the assay was immunoSEQ multiplex PCR. The sample lists 150,000 to 200,000 clones, about four fifths occurring once. V was cut by 5 bases and J by 5 bases, with 17 bases left in between. The germline V gene has CDR1 MNHEY and CDR2 SMNVEV (reference sequence). This CDR3 has 15 residues. What was sequenced was PBMCs. The receptor's source is a woman aged 35 to 49 in good health and CMV-seronegative. The V call is TRBV27, the J call TRBJ2-3, with TRBD1 as a possible D gene (6 bases). In DNA form, the CDR3 reads TGTGCCAGCAGTCCTCAAGAGGGACATATAGATACGCAGTATTTT. Protein sequence: CASSPQEGHIDTQYF.